This TCR beta chain comes out of a study of identifying expanded T cells in peripheral blood. Germline-derived CDR1 and CDR2 are LNHDA and SQIVND (reference sequence). This CDR3 is 13 amino acids long. V was pared by 3 bases and J by 2 bases, with 7 bases between. The repertoire was sequenced with immunoSEQ multiplex PCR; TCRdb's copy has only in-frame clones and lacks some. The table records 120,000 or so clones, 84% of them present only once. This clonotype originated in a person aged 18 to 69 in good health. The rearrangement links TRBV19 to TRBJ1-2, with a tentative D call TRBD1 (5 bases). The specimen sequenced was blood. DNA for the CDR3: TGTGCCAGTAGTATCAGGGACAACTATGGCTACACCTTC. Translated, it gives CASSIRDNYGYTF.